The 13 T cell receptor beta chains below were found in one sample sequenced in a study of cytomegalovirus exposure and HLA in healthy donors. TCRdb's copy holds only in-frame clones and misses some; the assay was immunoSEQ multiplex PCR. This sample carries about 250,000 clones, about 83% of them seen once, and the ten largest clones take roughly 2.5%. Sequenced: PBMCs. The source of these receptors is a man between 18 and 29 years old in good health and CMV-seronegative.

This clone has just one count. CDR3 region: CATSREGAREKLFF. CDR3 in DNA: TGTGCCACCAGCAGAGAGGGGGCAAGGGAAAAACTGTTTTTT. J is TRBJ1-4 and V is TRBV15; D possibly corresponds to TRBD1 (6 bases). Germline values: CDR1 LNHNV, CDR2 YYDKDF (reference sequence). The V and J ends lost 0 bases and 8 bases respectively, with 10 bases between them. The CDR3 covers 14 residues. The whole variable domain, remainder taken from reference TRBV15 and TRBJ1-4, is DAMVIQNPRYQVTQFGKPVTLSCSQTLNHNVMYWYQQKSSQAPKLLFHYYDKDFNNEADTPDNFQSRRPNTSFCFLDIRSPGLGDTAMYLCATSREGAREKLFFGSGTQLSVL.

The genes are TRBV6-6 and TRBJ2-7; D may be TRBD2 (5 bases). CDR1 is MNHNY and CDR2 is SVGAGI in the germline V gene (reference sequence). This CDR3 region has 13 residues. V lost 2 bases and J 4 bases, leaving 9 bases between the germline ends. The DNA of the CDR3 is TGTGCCAGCAGTTACAGGACTGGGTACGAGCAGTACTTC. This gives the protein CASSYRTGYEQYF.

The chain combines TRBV28 with TRBJ2-3; 9 nucleotides line up with TRBD1. J gave up 0 bases and V 4 bases, and 2 bases lay outside the gene matches. CDR3 length equals 15 residues. Germline assignment: CDR1 MDHEN and CDR2 SYDVKM. This CDR3 is CASSWGQGSTDTQYF. The CDR3 bases are TGTGCCAGCAGTTGGGGACAGGGTAGCACAGATACGCAGTATTTT. The entire variable domain, with the rest obtained from reference TRBV28 and TRBJ2-3, is as follows: DVKVTQSSRYLVKRTGEKVFLECVQDMDHENMFWYRQDPGLGLRLIYFSYDVKMKEKGDIPEGYSVSREKKERFSLILESASTNQTSMYLCASSWGQGSTDTQYFGPGTRLTVL.

The sample holds one count of this clone. The chain couples TRBV7-2 to TRBJ2-7; TRBD2 matches at 10 bases. This CDR3 spans 20 amino acids. V lost 0 bases to trimming and J lost 2 bases; unmatched junction nucleotides: 16. In germline, CDR1 is SGHTA, CDR2 FQGNSA. The DNA for the CDR3 is TGTGCCAGCAGCTTAGCGGGGGCAAGTCGGATAGCGGGGGGCACCTACGAGCAGTACTTC. It yields the protein CASSLAGASRIAGGTYEQYF.

V usage is TRBV10-3 and J usage is TRBJ2-2; 9 bases fit TRBD1. Germline V gene lookup returns CDR1 ENHRY and CDR2 SYGVKD. The CDR3 consists of 14 residues. Trimming cost V 11 bases and J 2 bases; bases outside gene matches: 6. CDR3 residues: CAARTGVNTGELFF. Here the CDR3 DNA reads TGTGCCGCCAGGACAGGGGTTAACACCGGGGAGCTGTTTTTT.

The genes are TRBV27 and TRBJ2-7, with 9 bases aligning to TRBD2. The CDR3 has 14 amino acids. The V gene's germline CDR1 is MNHEY and CDR2 SMNVEV (reference sequence). The V and J ends lost 7 bases and 3 bases, in that order; junction bases with no gene match: 7. The DNA for the CDR3 is TGTGCCAGCAAACCCGGGACTAGCAGCTACGAGCAGTACTTC. Translating it yields CASKPGTSSYEQYF.

The chain combines TRBV27 with TRBJ1-5; TRBD1 aligns across 11 bases. J was trimmed by 6 bases and V by 5 bases; bases with no gene match: 6. The CDR3 contains 15 residues. Germline CDR1 is MNHEY and CDR2 is SMNVEV (reference sequence). CDR3 region: CASSGQGAGSQPQHF. CDR3 nucleotide sequence: TGTGCCAGCAGTGGACAGGGGGCGGGGAGTCAGCCCCAGCATTTT.

The genes are TRBV7-2 and TRBJ1-2, with D perhaps matching TRBD1 (5 bases). The CDR3 has 13 amino acids. Germline values: CDR1 SGHTA, CDR2 FQGNSA. V lost 1 base and J 5 bases, leaving 8 bases between the germline ends. CDR3 DNA sequence: TGTGCCAGCAGCTTAGAGACAGAGTATGGCTACACCTTC. This codes for CASSLETEYGYTF.

The rearrangement joins TRBV5-8 to TRBJ2-5; TRBD1 is a possible D gene (5 bases). The V gene lost 2 bases and the J gene lost 5 bases, with 13 bases spanning the gap. Germline assignment: CDR1 SGHTS and CDR2 YDEGEE. CDR3 length: 14 amino acids. The CDR3 protein is CASSLTGMGETQYF. CDR3 DNA: TGTGCCAGCAGCTTAACAGGAATGGGGGAGACCCAGTACTTC.

V usage is TRBV5-4 and J usage is TRBJ2-3; TRBD2 agrees at 11 bases. CDR1 and CDR2 from the germline V gene are SGHNT and YYREEE (reference sequence). The V gene end was trimmed by 7 bases and the J gene end by 2 bases; junction bases not matched to a gene: 12. CDR3 length equals 17 residues. CDR3 sequence reads: CASSGDSGRETTDTQYF. CDR3 nucleotides: TGTGCCAGCTCCGGGGATAGCGGGAGGGAAACCACAGATACGCAGTATTTT.

This clone turned up a few times. The chain has TRBV27 and TRBJ1-3; perhaps TRBD1 as D (5 bases). The CDR3 is 12 amino acids. Per the germline V gene, CDR1 is MNHEY and CDR2 is SMNVEV (reference sequence). V was trimmed by 5 bases and J by 15 bases, leaving 17 bases between them. CDR3 DNA sequence: TGTGCCAGCAGTACTTTGATAGGGGATAGATATTTT. It is translated as CASSTLIGDRYF.

The chain uses TRBV5-6 and TRBJ2-1; possible D gene TRBD2, 6 bases. The V and J ends lost 0 bases and 9 bases respectively, with 10 bases between them. Germline V gene sequence: CDR1 SGHDT, CDR2 YYEEEE. This CDR3 has 13 amino acids. CDR3 in DNA: TGTGCCAGCAGCTTGGCCGGGGGTCGTGAGCAGTTCTTC. Its protein product is CASSLAGGREQFF. The whole variable domain, filled in from reference TRBV5-6 and TRBJ2-1, reads DAGVTQSPTHLIKTRGQQVTLRCSPKSGHDTVSWYQQALGQGPQFIFQYYEEEERQRGNFPDRFSGHQFPNYSSELNVNALLLGDSALYLCASSLAGGREQFFGPGTRLTVL.

The gene calls are TRBV9 and TRBJ2-2; D is undetermined. With 4 bases removed from V and 5 bases from J, the gap between germline ends came to 12 bases. The germline CDR1 and CDR2 sequences are SGDLS and YYNGEE. This CDR3 contains 14 residues. This chain's CDR3 is CASSPTDRTGELFF. The CDR3 DNA reads TGTGCCAGCAGCCCCACAGATAGGACCGGGGAGCTGTTTTTT.